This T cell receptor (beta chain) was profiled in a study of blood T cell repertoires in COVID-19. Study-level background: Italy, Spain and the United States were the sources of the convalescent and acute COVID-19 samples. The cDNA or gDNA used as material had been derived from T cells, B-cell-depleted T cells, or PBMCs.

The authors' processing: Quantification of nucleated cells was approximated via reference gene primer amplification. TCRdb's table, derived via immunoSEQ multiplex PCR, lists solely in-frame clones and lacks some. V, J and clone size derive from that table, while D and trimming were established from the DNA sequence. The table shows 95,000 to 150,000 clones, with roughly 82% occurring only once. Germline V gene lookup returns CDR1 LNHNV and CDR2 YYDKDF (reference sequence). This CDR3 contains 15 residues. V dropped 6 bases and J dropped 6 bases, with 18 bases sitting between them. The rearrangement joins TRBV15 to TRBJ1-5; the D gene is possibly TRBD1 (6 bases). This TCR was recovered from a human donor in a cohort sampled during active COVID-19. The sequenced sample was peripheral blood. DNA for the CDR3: TGTGCCACCAGTACACTGGACAGTGGGAGTCAGCCCCAGCATTTT. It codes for CATSTLDSGSQPQHF.